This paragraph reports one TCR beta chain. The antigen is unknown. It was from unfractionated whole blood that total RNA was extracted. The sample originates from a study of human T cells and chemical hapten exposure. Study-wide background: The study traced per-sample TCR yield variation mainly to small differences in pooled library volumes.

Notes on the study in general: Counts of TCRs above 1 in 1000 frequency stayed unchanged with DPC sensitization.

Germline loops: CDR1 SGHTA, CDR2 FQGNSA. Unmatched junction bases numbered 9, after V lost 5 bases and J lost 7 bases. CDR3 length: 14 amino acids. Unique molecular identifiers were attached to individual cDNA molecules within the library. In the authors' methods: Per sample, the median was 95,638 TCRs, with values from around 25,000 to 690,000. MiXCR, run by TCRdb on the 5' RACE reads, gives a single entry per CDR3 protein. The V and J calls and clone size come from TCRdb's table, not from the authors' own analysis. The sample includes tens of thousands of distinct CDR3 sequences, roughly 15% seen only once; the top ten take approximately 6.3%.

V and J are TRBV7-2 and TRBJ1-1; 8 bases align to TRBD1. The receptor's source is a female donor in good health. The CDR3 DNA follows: TGTGCCAGCAGCCCCTCAGGGGGCAATGGTGAAGCTTTCTTT. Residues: CASSPSGGNGEAFF.